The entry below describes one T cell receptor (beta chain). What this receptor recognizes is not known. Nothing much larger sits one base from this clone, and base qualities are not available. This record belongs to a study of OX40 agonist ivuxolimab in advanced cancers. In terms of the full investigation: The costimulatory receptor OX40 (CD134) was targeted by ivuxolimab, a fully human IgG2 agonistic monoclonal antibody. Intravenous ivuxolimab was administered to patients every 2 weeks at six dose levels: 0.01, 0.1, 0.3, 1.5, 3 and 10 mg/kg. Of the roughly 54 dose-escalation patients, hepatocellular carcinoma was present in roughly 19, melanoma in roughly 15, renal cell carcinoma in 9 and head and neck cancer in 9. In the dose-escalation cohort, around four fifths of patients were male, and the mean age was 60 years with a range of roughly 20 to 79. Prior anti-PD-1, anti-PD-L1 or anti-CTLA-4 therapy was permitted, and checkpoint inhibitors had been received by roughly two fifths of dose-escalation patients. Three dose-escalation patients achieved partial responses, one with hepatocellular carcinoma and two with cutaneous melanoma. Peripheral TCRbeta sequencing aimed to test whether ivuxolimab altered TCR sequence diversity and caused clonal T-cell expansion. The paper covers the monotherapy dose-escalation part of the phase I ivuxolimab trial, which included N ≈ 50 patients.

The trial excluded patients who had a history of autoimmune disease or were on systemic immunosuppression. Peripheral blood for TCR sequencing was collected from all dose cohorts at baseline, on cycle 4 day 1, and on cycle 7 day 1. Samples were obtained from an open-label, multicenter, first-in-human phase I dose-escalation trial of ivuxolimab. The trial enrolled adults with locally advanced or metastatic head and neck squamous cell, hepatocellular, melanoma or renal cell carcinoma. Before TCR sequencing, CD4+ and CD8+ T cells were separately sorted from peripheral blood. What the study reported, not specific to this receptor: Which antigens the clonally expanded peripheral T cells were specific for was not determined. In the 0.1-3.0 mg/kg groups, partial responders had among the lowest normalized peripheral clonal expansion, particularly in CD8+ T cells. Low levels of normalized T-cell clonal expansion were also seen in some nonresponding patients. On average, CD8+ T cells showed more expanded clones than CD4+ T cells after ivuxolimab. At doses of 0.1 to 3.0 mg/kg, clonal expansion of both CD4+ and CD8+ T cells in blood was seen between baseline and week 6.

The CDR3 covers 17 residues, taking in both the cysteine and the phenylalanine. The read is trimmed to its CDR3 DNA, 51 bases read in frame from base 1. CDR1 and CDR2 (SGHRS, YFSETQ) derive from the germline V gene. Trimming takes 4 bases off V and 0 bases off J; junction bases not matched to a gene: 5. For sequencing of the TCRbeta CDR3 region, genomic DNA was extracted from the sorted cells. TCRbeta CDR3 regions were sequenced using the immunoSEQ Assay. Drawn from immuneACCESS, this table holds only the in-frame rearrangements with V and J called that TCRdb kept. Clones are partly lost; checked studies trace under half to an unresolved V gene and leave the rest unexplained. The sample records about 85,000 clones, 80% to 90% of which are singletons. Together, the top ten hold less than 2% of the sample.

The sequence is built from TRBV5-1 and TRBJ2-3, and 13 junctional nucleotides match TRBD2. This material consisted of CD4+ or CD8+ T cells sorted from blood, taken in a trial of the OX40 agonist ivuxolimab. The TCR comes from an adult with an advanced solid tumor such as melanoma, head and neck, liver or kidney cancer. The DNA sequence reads TGCGCCAGCAGCACTGGACTAGCGGGGGTGAGCACAGATACGCAGTATTTT. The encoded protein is CASSTGLAGVSTDTQYF.